This T cell receptor beta chain was recovered during a study of T-cell reconstitution after alpha-beta-depleted transplantation in children listed by TCRdb under 2016. In terms of the full investigation: The study quantitatively tracked T-cell immune reconstitution after TCRalphabeta/CD19-depleted allogeneic hematopoietic cell transplantation in children using TCR repertoire profiling.

Sequences DFQATT (CDR1) and SNEGSKA (CDR2) are obtained from the germline V gene (reference sequence). The CDR3 contains 15 residues, cysteine and phenylalanine counted. The only DNA kept is the CDR3, 45 bases in frame from the first base. Library prep was done by PCR. The sequencing machine was an Illumina HiSeq 2500. Molecular barcoding was employed in the preparation of TCR libraries, with unique molecular identifiers being used to normalize TCRbeta repertoire quantification. Through fastp at Q25 and MiXCR, TCRdb rebuilt clones from the public reads, retaining in-frame beta chains. Each record represents a unique CDR3 protein, reported with the most common genes and DNA among its rows. Here the sample has approximately 400,000 distinct CDR3 sequences; around 9.9% occur a single time. Roughly 5.1% of the sample rests with the top ten. This clonotype was picked up a small number of times. It has no known antigen specificity. The junction differs from germline at one of its ends, possibly a read error.

Here the chain combines TRBV20-1 and TRBJ2-1; TRBD2 matches 8 bases in the middle. This clonotype was sampled from a human donor who donated a stem cell graft to a child with acute myeloid leukemia. Source: PBMCs from the stem cell graft donor, taken from the stem cell graft. The CDR3 protein: CCASGASGLHNEQFF. In nucleotide form, the sequence is TGCTGTGCTAGTGGGGCTAGCGGGTTGCACAATGAGCAGTTCTTC.